Detailed here is one T cell receptor beta chain. Its antigen is unknown. No much larger clonotype is one base removed from it; base qualities were not supplied. The treatment or condition label corresponds to: high-dose cyclophosphamide on days +3 and +4 as single-agent GVHD prophylaxis. Patients in the PTCy group got busulfan and fludarabine conditioning, a marrow graft from a related or unrelated donor, and cyclophosphamide on days +3 and +4. PTCy-treated patients came from a prospective multi-institutional clinical trial. Peripheral blood and bone marrow mononuclear cells were isolated by Ficoll-Hypaque density centrifugation and cryopreserved. This specimen belongs to a study of T cells after posttransplantation cyclophosphamide (dated by TCRdb to about 2016). For the study in its entirety: Using TRB sequencing, the study followed how the T cell repertoire reconstituted after myeloablative bone marrow transplantation in which posttransplantation cyclophosphamide served as GVHD prophylaxis. Antigen receptor sequencing was done on samples from 35 PTCy-treated patients and from over 15 related bone marrow donors of those patients. Because TRA and TRB clonality correlated tightly in fewer than ten samples, later TCR analyses were limited to TRB. In 3 patients, up to roughly 3 additional blood samples taken between 2 and 5.2 years after transplant also underwent TRB sequencing, as did pretransplant blood from 4 patients. Public TRB sequences were checked against a database of over 3,500 sequences associated with responses to pathogens, tumor antigens, self-antigens and alloantigens. Blood from all 35 or so PTCy patients who had 1-year posttransplant specimens underwent TRB sequencing. Findings and caveats that apply to the study as a whole: The TRB repertoires of T cells infiltrating skin or the GI tract showed only limited overlap with the TRB repertoires found in blood. Across about 40 patients, TRB clonality was highly associated with recipient CMV seropositivity and CMV reactivation, and diversity in PTCy patients was similar to diversity in CNI/methotrexate controls. Donor-recipient similarity was low at 1-2 months but increased during the first year, and donor CD8+ memory clones often dominated later blood repertoires.

TRB sequencing used genomic DNA with the immunoSEQ assay at survey resolution or the hsTCRB kit. On the study's bioinformatics: The immunoSEQ software handled the initial read processing, while the LymphoSeq R package was used for the repertoire analyses. Clonality was computed as 1 minus normalized Shannon entropy, and a Gini coefficient was also calculated for each TRB dataset. Phenotypes of unsorted samples were inferred by mapping TRB sequences from sorted subsets of the recipient or donor onto unsorted samples of the same recipient. In TCRdb, the immuneACCESS table is reduced to in-frame sequences with V and J assigned. These tables do not hold every clone; where another copy was compared, an unresolved V gene accounts for under half, and the others remain unexplained. V and J calls and clone size are copied from that table; D and trimming were computed from the DNA. The sample yields more than 8,500 clones; about 85% were counted once. The ten largest clones take up 20% to 25% of the sample.

Ends trimmed: V by 5 bases, J by 4 bases; bases unmatched to a gene: 9. The CDR3 holds 18 amino acids from the cysteine to the phenylalanine. Only the CDR3 DNA stays, 54 bases, in frame from base 1. According to the germline V gene (reference sequence), CDR1 reads MNHEY and CDR2 reads SMNVEV. The sample in question was PBMCs, obtained after allogeneic stem cell transplant with posttransplant cyclophosphamide. The TCR originated in a female patient in her thirties or forties who received an allogeneic stem cell transplant from an unrelated donor, was CMV-positive, and had no GVHD. A transplant means some T cells may be of graft donor rather than patient origin. In this chain, TRBV27 is recombined with TRBJ2-3, with TRBD2 identical over 16 junction bases. CDR3 loop: CASSPGTSGGASPDTQYF. The DNA reads as follows: TGTGCCAGCAGTCCCGGGACTAGCGGGGGGGCGAGCCCAGATACGCAGTATTTT.